This T cell receptor (beta chain) was identified during a study of a mutant IDH1 vaccine in newly diagnosed glioma. TCRdb's copy holds only in-frame clones and misses some; the assay was immunoSEQ multiplex PCR. The sample gives around 44,000 clones, roughly three quarters of which show up once; approximately 6.8% is in the top ten. Trimming pared 2 bases from V and 5 bases from J, leaving 11 bases between. From germline, CDR1 is GTSNPN and CDR2 SVGIG (reference sequence). CDR3 length equals 13 residues. About this clone: Its specificity is not known.

Indicated time point: week 35, safety follow-up. Every single dose of the vaccine, 300 ug of mutant IDH1 20-mer peptide, came with topical imiquimod. This receptor was obtained from a man in his forties or fifties with glioma. The sequenced sample was PBMCs, obtained from a glioma patient whose treatment included an IDH1 peptide vaccine. The rearrangement joins TRBV30 to TRBJ2-3; D is unclear. In DNA form, the CDR3 reads TGTGCCTGGAGTTTTTTAGATGGAGATACGCAGTATTTT. It specifies CAWSFLDGDTQYF. Drawing the rest from reference TRBV30 and TRBJ2-3, the complete variable domain is SQTIHQWPATLVQPVGSPLSLECTVEGTSNPNLYWYRQAAGRGLQLLFYSVGIGQISSEVPQNLSASRPQDRQFILSSKKLLLSDSGFYLCAWSFLDGDTQYFGPGTRLTVL.